The source of this TCR beta chain is a study of cytomegalovirus exposure and HLA in healthy donors. Study results and caveats: A few chains tied to CMV proved CMV antigen-specific in vitro. The study listed around 150 cytomegalovirus-associated TCR beta chains. The dataset shows that most TCR sequences were rare, while some public TCRs occurred in many donors.

On this clone itself: What it recognizes is unknown.

The assay was immunoSEQ multiplex PCR, and TCRdb's table has in-frame clones only and misses some. The sample consists of 150,000 to 200,000 clones, around nine tenths of them appearing once. Germline V lookup: CDR1 SGDLS, CDR2 YYNGEE. The CDR3 has 15 residues. Trimming took off 0 bases at V and 1 base at J, with 8 bases between the two ends. The clonotype originates from a man in his thirties or forties in good health and CMV-seropositive. J is TRBJ1-5 and V is TRBV9; no definite D call. Sequenced: PBMCs. The DNA of the CDR3 is TGTGCCAGCAGCGTAGAGGGAGTCAGCAATCAGCCCCAGCATTTT. It translates to CASSVEGVSNQPQHF.